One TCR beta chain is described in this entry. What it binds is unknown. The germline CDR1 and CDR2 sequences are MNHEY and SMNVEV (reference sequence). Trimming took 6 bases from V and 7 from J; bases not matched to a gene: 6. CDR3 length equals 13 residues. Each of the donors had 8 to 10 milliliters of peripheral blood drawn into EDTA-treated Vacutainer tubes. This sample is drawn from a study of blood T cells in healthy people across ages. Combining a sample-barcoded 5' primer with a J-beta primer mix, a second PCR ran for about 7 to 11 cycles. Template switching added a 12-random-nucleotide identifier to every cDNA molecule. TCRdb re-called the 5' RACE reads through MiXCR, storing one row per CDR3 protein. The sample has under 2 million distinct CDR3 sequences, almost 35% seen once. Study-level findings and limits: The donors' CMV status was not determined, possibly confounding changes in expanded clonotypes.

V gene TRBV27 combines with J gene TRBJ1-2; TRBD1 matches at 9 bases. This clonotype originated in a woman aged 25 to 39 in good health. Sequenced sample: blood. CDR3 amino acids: CASRGQGLGGYTF. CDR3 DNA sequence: TGTGCCAGCAGGGGACAGGGTTTGGGTGGCTACACCTTC.